A few counts support the clone carrying this TCR beta chain. What it recognizes is unknown. The germline gene is not matched at one end of the junction; a read error may be the cause. The data originate from a study of T cells after yellow fever vaccination. Findings and limits, study-wide: Clones from primary vaccination mostly reappeared after the booster (roughly 97% CD4, around 90% CD8).

Germline-derived CDR1 and CDR2 are SGHTA and FQGNSA. The CDR3 has 13 residues. TCRdb independently ran MiXCR on the 5' RACE reads; one entry per CDR3 protein. This table holds 500,000 to 650,000 distinct CDR3 sequences, 12% found once. This specimen consisted of PBMCs, obtained on the day of the yellow fever booster vaccination. The sequence was obtained from a man aged 30 to 39 who received the YFV17D yellow fever vaccine. The chain is built from TRBV7-2 and TRBJ2-1; perhaps TRBD2 as D (5 bases). Here the CDR3 DNA reads TGTGCTAGCAGCCCCCTGACGGGTAACCTCGGGGACTTC. Protein: CASSPLTGNLGDF.